This T cell receptor (beta chain) is drawn from a study of human T cells and chemical hapten exposure. TCRdb fed the RACE reads into MiXCR, producing one record per CDR3 protein. Found here are some 350,000 distinct CDR3 sequences, around 7% of them singletons; the top ten hold 7.5% to 8.5%. Germline CDR1 and CDR2: MGHDK and SYGVNS. CDR3 length: 15 amino acids. V dropped 5 bases and J dropped 2 bases, with 13 bases sitting between them. This clonotype occurred many times. Time point defined: patch test 1, 2 weeks after DPC sensitization. Treatment noted: therapeutic diphenylcyclopropenone sensitization with weekly scalp DPC.

V gene TRBV25-1 combines with J gene TRBJ2-1; TRBD1 might be the D (5 bases). The sequenced sample was whole blood, obtained in connection with sensitization to the hapten diphenylcyclopropenone (DPC). This TCR was sampled from a woman aged 18-29 years with alopecia areata. Some clones in this sample may be carry-over from other donors' samples. The DNA for the CDR3 is TGTGCCAGCAGTCCGACAGTCCTACCCTACAATGAGCAGTTCTTC. It is translated as CASSPTVLPYNEQFF.